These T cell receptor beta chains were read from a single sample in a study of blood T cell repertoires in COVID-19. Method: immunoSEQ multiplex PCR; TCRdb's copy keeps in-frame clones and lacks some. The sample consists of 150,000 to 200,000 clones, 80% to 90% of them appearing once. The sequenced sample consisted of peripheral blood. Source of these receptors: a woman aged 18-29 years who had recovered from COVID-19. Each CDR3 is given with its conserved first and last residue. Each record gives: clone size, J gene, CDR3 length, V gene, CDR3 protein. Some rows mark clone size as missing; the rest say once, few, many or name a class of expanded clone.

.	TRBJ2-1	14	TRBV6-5	CASSYPGGRNEQFF
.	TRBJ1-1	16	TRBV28	CASSFGARGLNTEAFF
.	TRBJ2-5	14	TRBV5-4	CASSSRVESETQYF
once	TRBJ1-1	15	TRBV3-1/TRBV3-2	CASSPPGTGNTEAFF
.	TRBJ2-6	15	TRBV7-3	CASSRRGGGANVLTF
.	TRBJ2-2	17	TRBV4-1	CASSQERREYRTGELFF
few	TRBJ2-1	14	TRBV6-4	CASSDGTGGNEQFF
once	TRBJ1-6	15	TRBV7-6	CASSGRTGGNSPLHF
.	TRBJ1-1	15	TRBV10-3	CAIRGQGARNTEAFF
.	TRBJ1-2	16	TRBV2	CASSPPSGRATGGYTF
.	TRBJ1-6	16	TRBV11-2	CASSLDSPAYNSPLHF
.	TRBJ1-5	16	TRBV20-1	CSASPVRHRINQPQHF